The present T cell receptor beta chain was sequenced within a study of CD8+ T cells in alopecia areata. Treatment of the sample: oral pan-JAK inhibitor, 5-10 mg twice daily. On this clone: The antigen is undetermined.

The germline gives CDR1 PRHDT, CDR2 FYEKMQ (reference sequence). Trimming cost V 3 bases and J 1 base; bases outside gene matches: 2. CDR3 length equals 14 residues. The study, taken as a whole, reports: Mouse data revealed clearer TCR sharing than patient data did, a gap possibly tied to HLA. In scalp and blood, many expanded lesional clones persisted during tofacitinib. Scalp clonality, along with expanded CD8+ clones among the top 100, was significantly decreased by tofacitinib.

After isolation, RNA underwent reverse transcription to generate cDNA as the sequencing template. The method was immunoSEQ multiplex PCR; TCRdb's version includes in-frame clones alone and lacks a portion of them. This sample has fewer than 110,000 clones, with approximately 63% found just once. The sample in question was CD8+ T cells sorted from blood, obtained between weeks 55 and 65, from a patient treated with tofacitinib. The V call is TRBV13, the J call TRBJ1-1; 7 bases match TRBD1. The TCR comes from a human donor with alopecia areata. The CDR3 here is CASSLGQPNTEAFF. Here the CDR3 DNA reads TGTGCCAGCAGCTTGGGACAGCCGAACACTGAAGCTTTCTTT. The entire variable domain, with the rest obtained from reference TRBV13 and TRBJ1-1, is as follows: AAGVIQSPRHLIKEKRETATLKCYPIPRHDTVYWYQQGPGQDPQFLISFYEKMQSDKGSIPDRFSAQQFSDYHSELNMSSLELGDSALYFCASSLGQPNTEAFFGQGTRLTVV.